What follows describes a single T cell receptor beta chain. The data stem from a study of cytomegalovirus exposure and HLA in healthy donors. This CDR3 spans 12 amino acids. The study ran its PCR with 60 Vbeta and 13 Jbeta primers. Repertoires were generated with immunoSEQ multiplex PCR, while TCRdb's copy carries only in-frame clones and drops some. This sample carries about 170,000 clones, 60% to 85% of them seen once, and the ten largest clones take 2.5% to 3.5%. The chain uses TRBV21-1 and TRBJ2-7; the table assigns TRBD1, which was not confirmed against the DNA. TRBV21-1 represents a pseudogene. This TCR came from a woman between 45 and 65 years old in good health and CMV-seropositive. Material: PBMCs. The CDR3 sequence: CASSRAQNEQYF. The CDR3 coding sequence is TGTGCCAGCAGCAGAGCCCAAAACGAGCAGTACTTC.